The clone carrying this TCR beta chain was counted once. The data stem from a study of preoperative IRX-2 immunotherapy in early breast cancer. The sample's treatment: preoperative locoregional IRX-2 cytokine immunotherapy. Samples came from a phase Ib trial of preoperative locoregional IRX-2 cytokine immunotherapy. The CDR3 is 16 amino acids. V lost 6 bases to trimming and J lost 1 base, with 15 bases between them. CDR1 and CDR2 from the germline V gene are KGHSH and LQKENI. This table comes from immunoSEQ multiplex PCR, and its TCRdb copy is limited to in-frame clones, with some not included. The sample shows 43,000 or so clones, over 85% of them seen only once.

The sequenced sample was tumor tissue, obtained after IRX-2 immunotherapy. The gene calls are TRBV18 and TRBJ1-4; unclear D gene. This TCR was recovered from a human donor with breast cancer. CDR3 sequence: CASSEGRRRTNEKLFF. CDR3 bases: TGTGCCAGCTCCGAAGGGAGGAGGAGAACTAATGAAAAACTGTTTTTT.